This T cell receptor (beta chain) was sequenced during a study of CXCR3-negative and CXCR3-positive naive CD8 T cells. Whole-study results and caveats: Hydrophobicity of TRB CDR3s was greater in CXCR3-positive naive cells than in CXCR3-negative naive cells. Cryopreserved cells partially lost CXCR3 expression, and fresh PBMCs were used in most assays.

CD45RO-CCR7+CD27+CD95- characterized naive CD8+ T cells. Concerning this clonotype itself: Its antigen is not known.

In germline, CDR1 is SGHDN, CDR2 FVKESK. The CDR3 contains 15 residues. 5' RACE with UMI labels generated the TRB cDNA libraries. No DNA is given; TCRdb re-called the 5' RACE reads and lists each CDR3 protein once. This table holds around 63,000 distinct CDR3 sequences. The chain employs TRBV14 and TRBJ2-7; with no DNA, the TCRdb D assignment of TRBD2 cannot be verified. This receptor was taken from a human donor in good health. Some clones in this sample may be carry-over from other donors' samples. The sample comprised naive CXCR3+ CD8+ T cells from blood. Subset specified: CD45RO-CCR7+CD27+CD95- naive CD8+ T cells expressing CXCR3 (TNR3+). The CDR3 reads CASSQDGGPFYEQYF.